The 27 T cell receptor beta chains reported below all come from one sample, sequenced in a study of shared clonotypes between healthy human individuals. The data were produced by immunoSEQ multiplex PCR, yet TCRdb's version contains in-frame clones alone and is incomplete. The sample includes 760,000 or so clones, 90% to 98% seen only once; the top ten take less than 0.25%. Naive CD8 cells were CD45RO-negative, positively selected for CCR7, excluding terminally differentiated effector memory CD45RA+ cells. The sample consisted of naive CD8+ T cells sorted from blood. These receptors were taken from a man between 25 and 39 years old in good health.

The chain employs TRBV27 and TRBJ2-1; D is possibly TRBD1 (5 bases). The V and J ends lost 8 bases and 0 bases respectively, with 14 bases between them. The V gene's germline CDR1 is MNHEY and CDR2 SMNVEV (reference sequence). This CDR3 has 15 amino acids. The CDR3 is CASAWGLSSYNEQFF. The CDR3 DNA sequence: TGTGCCAGCGCCTGGGGCTTGAGCTCCTACAATGAGCAGTTCTTC.

This rearrangement joins TRBV7-6 to TRBJ2-1, with TRBD1 matching over 9 bases. The CDR3 extends over 15 amino acids. Germline-derived CDR1 and CDR2 are SGHVS and FNYEAQ. The trim removed 4 bases at V and 4 bases at J, leaving 5 bases unmatched. The CDR3 sequence: CASSWPGQGYNEQFF. CDR3 nucleotides: TGTGCCAGCAGCTGGCCGGGACAGGGATACAATGAGCAGTTCTTC.

CDR3 in amino acids: CASKRGAGVDTEAFF. Written as DNA, the CDR3 is TGCGCCAGCAAGAGGGGGGCGGGGGTGGACACTGAAGCTTTCTTT. The chain has TRBV4-1 and TRBJ1-1; possible D gene TRBD1, 6 bases. Trimming cost V 7 bases and J 3 bases, with 18 bases left between them. The CDR3 contains 15 residues. Germline V gene lookup returns CDR1 MGHRA and CDR2 YSYEKL.

CDR3 protein: CASSPGQSNTGELFF. The CDR3 DNA sequence: TGTGCCAGCAGCCCCGGACAGTCGAACACCGGGGAGCTGTTTTTT. This chain joins TRBV7-8 and TRBJ2-2; a possible D gene is TRBD1 (6 bases). CDR1 is SGHVS and CDR2 is FQNEAQ in the germline V gene. The V and J ends lost 5 bases and 0 bases respectively, with 10 bases between them. The CDR3 has 15 residues.

The chain is built from TRBV29-1 and TRBJ2-4; D call uncertain. Trimming took 3 bases from V and 8 from J, leaving 11 bases between them. The length of the CDR3 is 12 residues. The germline CDR1 and CDR2 sequences are SQVTM and ANQGSEA. CDR3 coding DNA: TGCAGCGTTGACGTAGAAGATCACATTCAGTACTTC. Amino acids: CSVDVEDHIQYF.

The gene calls are TRBV4-1 and TRBJ1-3, with TRBD1 as a possible D gene (6 bases). Deletions cut 0 bases from V and 2 bases from J, with 11 bases between. The CDR3 loop spans 16 amino acids. The germline CDR1 and CDR2 sequences are MGHRA and YSYEKL. The CDR3 reads CASSQDRTVTGNTIYF. In DNA, the CDR3 is TGCGCCAGCAGCCAAGATAGGACAGTAACTGGAAACACCATATATTTT.

The rearrangement links TRBV11-3 to TRBJ2-3; 9 bases are a match to TRBD2. The V gene end was trimmed by 4 bases and the J gene end by 4 bases; junction bases not matched to a gene: 9. The CDR3 runs to 16 residues. CDR1 SGHNT and CDR2 YENEEA come from the germline V gene. CDR3 in DNA: TGTGCCAGCAGCTCAGGGAGCGGGAGGAGGTCAGATACGCAGTATTTT. Translating it yields CASSSGSGRRSDTQYF.

The chain carries TRBV7-2 and TRBJ2-3; 11 bases line up with TRBD2. CDR3 length equals 16 residues. V shed 0 bases, J shed 2 bases, and the junction held 1 base outside the gene matches. CDR1 is SGHTA and CDR2 is FQGNSA in the germline V gene. The CDR3 is CASSLALAGATDTQYF. CDR3 nucleotide sequence: TGTGCCAGCAGCTTAGCACTAGCGGGAGCCACAGATACGCAGTATTTT.

The V gene is TRBV7-9, the J gene TRBJ2-1; the D gene could be TRBD1 or TRBD2 (5 bases each). CDR1 and CDR2 from the germline V gene are SEHNR and FQNEAQ (reference sequence). This CDR3 has 15 amino acids. The V end lost 5 bases, the J end lost 0 bases, and 11 bases lay between the germline ends. CDR3 in amino acids: CASSNGGSSYNEQFF. In DNA, the CDR3 is TGTGCCAGCAGCAATGGGGGAAGCTCCTACAATGAGCAGTTCTTC. Full variable domain (missing parts from reference TRBV7-9 and TRBJ2-1): DTGVSQNPRHKITKRGQNVTFRCDPISEHNRLYWYRQTLGQGPEFLTYFQNEAQLEKSRLLSDRFSAERPKGSFSTLEIQRTEQGDSAMYLCASSNGGSSYNEQFFGPGTRLTVL.

CDR3 bases: TGTGCCTGGAGTGGGGCGACAGACTGGGGGTCTGAAGCTTTCTTT. Its protein is CAWSGATDWGSEAFF. This rearrangement joins TRBV30 to TRBJ1-1; possible D gene TRBD1, 5 bases. This CDR3 region has 15 residues. Germline assignment: CDR1 GTSNPN and CDR2 SVGIG (reference sequence). The V and J ends lost 1 base and 6 bases respectively, with 18 bases between them.

The gene calls are TRBV29-1 and TRBJ2-7, with 7 bases identical to TRBD2. Per germline, CDR1 SQVTM and CDR2 ANQGSEA. The CDR3 consists of 14 residues. V trimming: 4 bases; J trimming: 0 bases; junction bases outside the gene matches: 6. CDR3 bases: TGCAGCGTTGGGTTCCGCGGGAGCTCCTACGAGCAGTACTTC. This translates into CSVGFRGSSYEQYF.

V usage is TRBV28 and J usage is TRBJ2-7; 8 bases agree with TRBD2. Germline CDR1 reads MDHEN; CDR2 reads SYDVKM. Trimming took 3 bases from V and 0 from J; bases not matched to a gene: 16. The CDR3 runs to 19 residues. The CDR3 DNA follows: TGTGCCAGCAGTTTCTCTCTTATAGCGGGACGCCTGAGCTCCTACGAGCAGTACTTC. Translating it yields CASSFSLIAGRLSSYEQYF. Variable domain in full (rest from reference TRBV28 and TRBJ2-7): DVKVTQSSRYLVKRTGEKVFLECVQDMDHENMFWYRQDPGLGLRLIYFSYDVKMKEKGDIPEGYSVSREKKERFSLILESASTNQTSMYLCASSFSLIAGRLSSYEQYFGPGTRLTVT.

The genes are TRBV4-1 and TRBJ2-6; D is ambiguous. V lost 7 bases, J lost 2 bases, and 9 bases lay in between. From germline, CDR1 is MGHRA and CDR2 YSYEKL. This CDR3 comprises 14 residues. The CDR3 DNA sequence: TGCGCCAGCACCACCTCGACTGGGGCCAACGTCCTGACTTTC. As protein: CASTTSTGANVLTF.

The V call is TRBV11-2, the J call TRBJ2-1; D is ambiguous. Germline CDR1 is SGHAT and CDR2 is FQNNGV. The V end lost 4 bases, the J end lost 9 bases, and 10 bases lay between the germline ends. This CDR3 is built from 12 residues. As DNA, the CDR3 is TGTGCCAGCAGCTACCCAACCGGTGAGCAGTTCTTC. It is translated as CASSYPTGEQFF. The full variable domain, its missing parts supplied by reference TRBV11-2 and TRBJ2-1, is EAGVAQSPRYKIIEKRQSVAFWCNPISGHATLYWYQQILGQGPKLLIQFQNNGVVDDSQLPKDRFSAERLKGVDSTLKIQPAKLEDSAVYLCASSYPTGEQFFGPGTRLTVL.

V usage is TRBV6-1 and J usage is TRBJ2-7; D possibly uses TRBD1 or TRBD2 (5 bases each). CDR3 length equals 17 residues. The V and J ends lost 3 bases and 1 base respectively, with 19 bases between them. From germline, CDR1 is MNHNS and CDR2 SASEGT. The CDR3 region has the DNA TGTGCCAGCAGTGATTTACTCCGGGACCTTGGATCCTACGAGCAGTACTTC. It yields the protein CASSDLLRDLGSYEQYF.

This chain joins TRBV15 and TRBJ2-3, with TRBD1 matching 9 bases. Losses at the gene ends were 5 bases for V and 4 bases for J; bases not matched to a gene: 13. The germline gives CDR1 LNHNV, CDR2 YYDKDF (reference sequence). CDR3 length: 17 amino acids. As DNA, the CDR3 is TGTGCCACCAGCTCTACAGGGGGCGCTTCCCCATCAGATACGCAGTATTTT. It translates to CATSSTGGASPSDTQYF.

The rearrangement links TRBV7-9 to TRBJ2-1, with 12 positions matching TRBD2. The CDR3 extends over 16 amino acids. Per the germline V gene, CDR1 is SEHNR and CDR2 is FQNEAQ (reference sequence). After removal of 5 bases from V and 7 bases from J, the junction contained 9 bases not matched to a gene. CDR3: CASSTSSGRAGNEQFF. The CDR3 bases are TGTGCCAGCAGCACCTCTAGCGGGAGGGCCGGGAATGAGCAGTTCTTC.

J is TRBJ2-7 and V is TRBV27; 9 nucleotides align to TRBD2. The germline CDR1 and CDR2 sequences are MNHEY and SMNVEV (reference sequence). V trimming: 7 bases; J trimming: 3 bases; junction bases outside the gene matches: 7. The CDR3 runs to 14 residues. DNA for the CDR3: TGTGCCAGCAAATCGGCGGGAGGGAACTACGAGCAGTACTTC. This sequence encodes CASKSAGGNYEQYF.

The CDR3 region is CASRFSPGRAYNEQFF. The CDR3 bases are TGTGCCAGCAGGTTTAGCCCGGGACGGGCCTACAATGAGCAGTTCTTC. The chain uses TRBV7-9 and TRBJ2-1; TRBD1 or TRBD2 may be the D gene (5 bases each). CDR3 length: 16 amino acids. V gave up 6 bases and J gave up 2 bases, with 17 bases separating them. Germline CDR1 is SEHNR and CDR2 is FQNEAQ (reference sequence).

The chain combines TRBV6-5 with TRBJ2-7; possible D gene TRBD2, 6 bases. V lost 4 bases and J 3 bases, leaving 13 bases between the germline ends. Germline V CDR1 and CDR2: MNHEY, SVGAGI. The CDR3 extends over 14 amino acids. This chain's CDR3 is CASSFSWGDYEQYF. The CDR3 DNA follows: TGTGCCAGCAGTTTTAGCTGGGGGGACTACGAGCAGTACTTC.

V usage is TRBV27 and J usage is TRBJ2-7; D possibly corresponds to TRBD1 (5 bases). This CDR3 contains 14 residues. V was clipped by 3 bases and J by 2 bases, with 11 bases between them. Looked up from germline, CDR1 is MNHEY and CDR2 is SMNVEV (reference sequence). The CDR3 DNA sequence: TGTGCCAGCAGTTTCCAGGGTCACACCTACGAGCAGTACTTC. Encoded protein: CASSFQGHTYEQYF.

The chain combines TRBV10-1 with TRBJ2-2; the match to TRBD2 covers 8 bases. Germline CDR1 reads WNHNN; CDR2 reads SYGVQD (reference sequence). CDR3 length: 16 amino acids. Trimming cost V 6 bases and J 7 bases; bases outside gene matches: 13. In DNA, the CDR3 is TGCGCCAGCAGCCAGCGGGAGTTCCCAGCAGTCGGGGAGCTGTTTTTT. Residues: CASSQREFPAVGELFF.

This chain uses TRBV7-9 with TRBJ2-4, with D tentatively TRBD1 or TRBD2 (6 bases each). Germline CDR1 SEHNR, CDR2 FQNEAQ (reference sequence). CDR3 size: 16 residues. Trimming removed 5 bases at V and 9 bases at J, with 23 bases between. DNA for the CDR3: TGTGCCAGCAGCCCGCGACAGGATTTGGGGGGTGGCATTCAGTACTTC. Translated, it gives CASSPRQDLGGGIQYF.

The V gene is TRBV7-9, the J gene TRBJ2-5, with D perhaps given as TRBD1 or TRBD2 (6 bases each). This CDR3 is built from 15 residues. CDR1 SEHNR and CDR2 FQNEAQ come from the germline V gene (reference sequence). V was shortened by 5 bases and J by 0 bases, with 13 bases between the two germline ends. Written as DNA, the CDR3 is TGTGCCAGCAGCCCAAGGAGGGACAACCAAGAGACCCAGTACTTC. This codes for CASSPRRDNQETQYF.

V is TRBV11-3 and J is TRBJ2-5; tentative D call: TRBD2 (5 bases). Germline lookup yields CDR1 SGHNT and CDR2 YENEEA. V lost 5 bases and J lost 5, with 12 bases in between. The CDR3 runs 13 residues. As DNA, the CDR3 is TGTGCCAGCAGCCCAAGTGGGGAGGAGACCCAGTACTTC. Translation gives CASSPSGEETQYF.

The chain is built from TRBV27 and TRBJ2-7; 8 nucleotides line up with TRBD1. Trimming took 6 bases from V and 3 from J; bases not matched to a gene: 10. CDR1 and CDR2 from the germline V gene are MNHEY and SMNVEV (reference sequence). The CDR3 runs 15 residues. The CDR3 protein is CASSDTGDRIYEQYF. The CDR3 DNA reads TGTGCCAGCAGCGATACTGGGGACAGGATCTACGAGCAGTACTTC.

The rearrangement joins TRBV29-1 to TRBJ2-5; TRBD2 might be the D (5 bases). The V end was cut by 0 bases, the J end by 2 bases, with 13 bases between. Germline-derived CDR1 and CDR2 are SQVTM and ANQGSEA. CDR3 length: 15 amino acids. The CDR3 sequence: CSVEDAEEGQETQYF. CDR3 coding DNA: TGCAGCGTTGAAGATGCGGAGGAAGGACAAGAGACCCAGTACTTC.